Shown below are 27 T cell receptor beta chains from a single sample sequenced in a study of STAT5B mutations in CD4+ large granular lymphocyte leukemia. Sequencing was performed with immunoSEQ multiplex PCR; in TCRdb, only in-frame clones are kept and a portion is missing. The sample lists tens of thousands of clones, more than 70% occurring once. The sample consisted of CD4+ T cells from blood buffy coats. The origin of the receptors is a human donor in good health.

The chain is built from TRBV29-1 and TRBJ2-6, with 7 bases matching TRBD1. The CDR3 runs to 16 residues. CDR1 is SQVTM and CDR2 is ANQGSEA in the germline V gene. After removal of 6 bases from V and 0 bases from J, the junction contained 8 bases not matched to a gene. CDR3 DNA: TGCAGCGTGCAAAGGACAGGCGACTCTGGGGCCAACGTCCTGACTTTC. It translates to CSVQRTGDSGANVLTF.

The chain employs TRBV7-8 and TRBJ2-5; D is undetermined. The CDR3 runs to 13 residues. Between the trimmed V and J ends, which lost 3 bases and 4 bases, there was a span of 9 bases. CDR1 and CDR2 from the germline V gene are SGHVS and FQNEAQ. The CDR3 here is CASSLDPLETQYF. The DNA for the CDR3 is TGTGCCAGCAGCTTGGACCCCTTAGAGACCCAGTACTTC.

This clone ranks as medium-sized (0.01 to 0.1%). The CDR3 sequence is CASSYGGRGYTF. In DNA, the CDR3 is TGTGCCAGCAGTTATGGAGGGAGAGGCTACACCTTC. The chain employs TRBV2 and TRBJ1-2; no definite D call. This CDR3 has 12 amino acids. V lost 5 bases, J lost 8 bases, and 12 bases lay in between. Germline V gene data show CDR1 as SNHLY and CDR2 as FYNNEI.

As for this clone: The sample holds other DNA sequences that translate to the same CDR3. This chain connects TRBV18 to TRBJ1-1; no definite D call. V was pared by 3 bases and J by 1 base, with 3 bases between. Germline CDR1 KGHSH, CDR2 LQKENI. This CDR3 is built from 12 residues. CDR3 in DNA: TGTGCCAGCTCACCCGAGAACACTGAAGCTTTCTTT. It translates to CASSPENTEAFF.

The rearrangement uses TRBV6-6 and TRBJ1-1; D ambiguous. There are 11 residues in the CDR3. Germline V gene lookup returns CDR1 MNHNY and CDR2 SVGAGI (reference sequence). V was clipped by 6 bases and J by 3 bases, with 5 bases between them. The CDR3 DNA is TGTGCCAGCAGGGCGGACACTGAAGCTTTCTTT. Its protein product is CASRADTEAFF.

The gene calls are TRBV11-2 and TRBJ2-5; TRBD1 agrees at 9 bases. Germline values: CDR1 SGHAT, CDR2 FQNNGV. V was pared by 5 bases and J by 4 bases, with 11 bases of the junction left unmatched. CDR3 length: 16 residues. The CDR3 coding sequence is TGTGCCAGCAGCCTGGGTCGGGACAGGGTCTTAGAGACCCAGTACTTC. This gives the protein CASSLGRDRVLETQYF.

The chain is built from TRBV11-3 and TRBJ2-7; D perhaps matches TRBD2 (7 bases). The germline gives CDR1 SGHNT, CDR2 YENEEA. The CDR3 loop spans 13 amino acids. V was cut by 3 bases and J by 3 bases, with 9 bases left in between. As DNA, the CDR3 is TGTGCCAGCAGCTTTAGGGGGGGCTACGAGCAGTACTTC. Translation gives CASSFRGGYEQYF. Full variable domain (remainder filled in from reference TRBV11-3 and TRBJ2-7): EAGVVQSPRYKIIEKKQPVAFWCNPISGHNTLYWYLQNLGQGPELLIRYENEEAVDDSQLPKDRFSAERLKGVDSTLKIQPAELGDSAVYLCASSFRGGYEQYFGPGTRLTVT.

In its sample, this clone was seen a few times. The chain links TRBV28 to TRBJ1-1, with D possibly matching TRBD1 (5 bases). Trimming took off 7 bases at V and 1 base at J, with 13 bases between the two ends. This CDR3 spans 14 amino acids. Per germline, CDR1 MDHEN and CDR2 SYDVKM. The CDR3 coding sequence is TGTGCCAGCAACCCTTATCAGGGGAACACTGAAGCTTTCTTT. It translates to CASNPYQGNTEAFF.

The V gene is TRBV9, the J gene TRBJ2-3; TRBD1 matches 9 bases. V shed 3 bases, J shed 6 bases, and the junction held 5 bases outside the gene matches. The CDR3 runs to 14 residues. Germline V gene data show CDR1 as SGDLS and CDR2 as YYNGEE. CDR3 amino acids: CASSARQGEDTQYF. CDR3 coding DNA: TGTGCCAGCAGCGCCCGACAGGGGGAGGATACGCAGTATTTT.

A few counts support this clone. CDR3 protein: CASSWDRGYGYTF. The CDR3 DNA follows: TGTGCCAGCTCATGGGACAGGGGCTATGGCTACACCTTC. The V call is TRBV18, the J call TRBJ1-2, with 10 bases aligning to TRBD1. CDR1 and CDR2 from the germline V gene are KGHSH and LQKENI. The V gene end was trimmed by 5 bases and the J gene end by 4 bases; junction bases not matched to a gene: 1. The CDR3 spans 13 residues.

The chain uses TRBV28 and TRBJ2-5; D is ambiguous. Per the germline V gene, CDR1 is MDHEN and CDR2 is SYDVKM. Trimming left V 6 bases short and J 11 bases short, with 13 bases between. CDR3 length: 11 residues. CDR3: CASRLNREQYF. The CDR3 nucleotides are TGTGCCAGCAGATTAAACAGAGAGCAGTACTTC.

The CDR3 sequence is CASSQDEGLSNEQFF. The CDR3 DNA is TGCGCCAGCAGCCAAGATGAGGGACTATCCAATGAGCAGTTCTTC. The V and J genes are TRBV4-3 and TRBJ2-1; 7 nucleotides match TRBD2. Losses at the gene ends were 0 bases for V and 6 bases for J; bases not matched to a gene: 5. This CDR3 is 15 amino acids long. Germline assignment: CDR1 LGHNA and CDR2 YSLEER.

There are a few counts of this clone. This chain joins TRBV20-1 and TRBJ1-2; D gene unclear. This CDR3 contains 11 residues. CDR1 and CDR2 (germline): DFQATT, SNEGSKA (reference sequence). The ends were cut back, 0 bases at V and 7 bases at J, with 6 bases in the middle. The CDR3 spells CSARDRVGYTF. Here the CDR3 DNA reads TGCAGTGCTAGAGATCGGGTTGGCTACACCTTC.

The rearrangement links TRBV4-3 to TRBJ2-1; 8 bases map to TRBD2. The CDR3 runs 16 residues. Trimming cost V 4 bases and J 10 bases; bases outside gene matches: 15. CDR1 and CDR2 from the germline V gene are LGHNA and YSLEER. The CDR3 DNA reads as TGCGCCAGCAGCCTATCCCCCGTCGGGGGGGGAGGGGAGCAGTTCTTC. Its translation is CASSLSPVGGGGEQFF.

The rearrangement links TRBV7-2 to TRBJ2-2; 7 bases fit TRBD1. V lost 3 bases to trimming and J lost 5 bases; unmatched junction nucleotides: 0. The CDR3 consists of 13 residues. Germline lookup yields CDR1 SGHTA and CDR2 FQGNSA. CDR3 protein: CASSFRGTGELFF. The CDR3 coding sequence is TGTGCCAGCAGCTTCAGGGGGACCGGGGAGCTGTTTTTT.

The V and J genes are TRBV4-1 and TRBJ1-1; D gene uncertain. Trimming stripped 4 bases from V and 5 bases from J, with 11 bases between. This CDR3 is 13 amino acids long. Germline assignment: CDR1 MGHRA and CDR2 YSYEKL. CDR3 DNA: TGCGCCAGCAGCCGGGTAAGTGGGACTGAAGCTTTCTTT. Its translation: CASSRVSGTEAFF.

This clone was counted once. The J gene is TRBJ2-3, the V gene TRBV7-3; D is uncertain. The CDR3 has 16 amino acids. CDR1 and CDR2 (germline): SGHTA, FQGTGA. Trimming removed 2 bases from V and 1 base from J, with 13 bases in between. The CDR3 sequence: CASSLDRVAGTDTQYF. The CDR3 coding sequence is TGTGCCAGCAGCTTAGATCGGGTGGCCGGCACAGATACGCAGTATTTT.

V and J are TRBV6-5 and TRBJ2-1; D is unclear. Germline loops: CDR1 MNHEY, CDR2 SVGAGI. The CDR3 is 15 residues long. Trimming removed 10 bases from V and 0 bases from J, with 16 bases in between. Here the CDR3 DNA reads TGTGCCACCTCCAGAGACGGTAGCTCCTACAATGAGCAGTTCTTC. Residues: CATSRDGSSYNEQFF.

The V and J genes are TRBV11-2 and TRBJ2-2, with a possible D match to TRBD1 (5 bases). Germline CDR1 SGHAT, CDR2 FQNNGV. The CDR3 loop spans 14 amino acids. The V gene lost 5 bases and the J gene lost 4 bases, with 11 bases spanning the gap. CDR3: CASSVARVTGELFF. In nucleotides, the CDR3 is TGTGCCAGCAGCGTCGCCAGGGTCACCGGGGAGCTGTTTTTT.

The table lists this clone with a few counts. V is TRBV2 and J is TRBJ1-6; 8 nucleotides align to TRBD1. V lost 6 bases and J lost 5; bases outside the gene matches: 6. CDR3 length: 15 residues. Germline V gene sequence: CDR1 SNHLY, CDR2 FYNNEI. The CDR3 DNA is TGTGCCAGCAGAGGACAGGGCAATCATAATTCACCCCTCCACTTT. Encoded protein: CASRGQGNHNSPLHF.

The chain couples TRBV2 to TRBJ2-1, with 9 bases that match TRBD2. J gave up 5 bases and V 6 bases, and 5 bases lay outside the gene matches. Germline V gives CDR1 SNHLY, CDR2 FYNNEI. The CDR3 contains 14 residues. CDR3 amino acids: CASSLAGVNNEQFF. The CDR3, as DNA: TGTGCCAGCAGCTTAGCGGGGGTAAACAATGAGCAGTTCTTC.

In its sample, this clone was seen a few times. V gene TRBV2 combines with J gene TRBJ1-2, with D tentatively TRBD1 (6 bases). The CDR3 sequence is 14 residues long. The germline V gene encodes CDR1 SNHLY and CDR2 FYNNEI. With 4 bases removed from V and 4 bases from J, the gap between germline ends came to 13 bases. The CDR3 region has the DNA TGTGCCAGCAGTGCACAGGGAACGGTCTATGGCTACACCTTC. Translating it yields CASSAQGTVYGYTF.

The chain has TRBV5-5 and TRBJ1-2; D ambiguous. V shed 2 bases and J shed 5 bases, with 19 bases lying between them. CDR1 and CDR2 from the germline V gene are SGHKS and YYEKEE (reference sequence). This CDR3 has 16 residues. CDR3 nucleotide sequence: TGTGCCAGCAGCTTAACCATCACCTCAACCCTATATGGCTACACCTTC. The encoded protein is CASSLTITSTLYGYTF.

This chain joins TRBV7-2 and TRBJ2-1; TRBD1 matches at 9 bases. The CDR3 contains 16 residues. J was trimmed by 7 bases and V by 3 bases; bases with no gene match: 10. The germline V gene encodes CDR1 SGHTA and CDR2 FQGNSA. Here the CDR3 reads CASSFGTGTGRNEQFF. In DNA form, the CDR3 reads TGTGCCAGCAGCTTTGGGACTGGGACAGGGAGGAATGAGCAGTTCTTC. Full variable domain (missing parts from reference TRBV7-2 and TRBJ2-1): GAGVSQSPSNKVTEKGKDVELRCDPISGHTALYWYRQSLGQGLEFLIYFQGNSAPDKSGLPSDRFSAERTGGSVSTLTIQRTQQEDSAVYLCASSFGTGTGRNEQFFGPGTRLTVL.

The genes are TRBV5-5 and TRBJ2-7; D may be TRBD1 or TRBD2 (5 bases each). The CDR3 is made up of 15 amino acids. Germline V gene lookup returns CDR1 SGHKS and CDR2 YYEKEE (reference sequence). The germline V and J ends were trimmed by 2 bases and 2 bases, with 14 bases remaining between them. In DNA form, the CDR3 reads TGTGCCAGCAGCTTTGACGGGACGCGGGCCTACGAGCAGTACTTC. Translating gives CASSFDGTRAYEQYF.

The rearrangement links TRBV5-1 to TRBJ2-5; either TRBD1 or TRBD2 may fit D (5 bases each). The CDR3 sequence is 16 residues long. Looked up from germline, CDR1 is SGHRS and CDR2 is YFSETQ. Trimming shortened V by 4 bases and J by 6 bases, and 22 bases separated the two germline ends. CDR3: CASSPSSSGGVQTQYF. DNA of the CDR3: TGCGCCAGCAGCCCCTCTTCGTCTGGGGGTGTTCAGACCCAGTACTTC.

This clone was observed a handful of times. The gene calls are TRBV7-2 and TRBJ2-4; D gene uncertain. The V gene lost 4 bases and the J gene lost 1 base, with 11 bases spanning the gap. The CDR3 contains 15 residues. The germline CDR1 and CDR2 sequences are SGHTA and FQGNSA. The CDR3 region has the DNA TGTGCCAGCAGCTCATCCTTAGGGGCCAAAAACATTCAGTACTTC. Its translation is CASSSSLGAKNIQYF.